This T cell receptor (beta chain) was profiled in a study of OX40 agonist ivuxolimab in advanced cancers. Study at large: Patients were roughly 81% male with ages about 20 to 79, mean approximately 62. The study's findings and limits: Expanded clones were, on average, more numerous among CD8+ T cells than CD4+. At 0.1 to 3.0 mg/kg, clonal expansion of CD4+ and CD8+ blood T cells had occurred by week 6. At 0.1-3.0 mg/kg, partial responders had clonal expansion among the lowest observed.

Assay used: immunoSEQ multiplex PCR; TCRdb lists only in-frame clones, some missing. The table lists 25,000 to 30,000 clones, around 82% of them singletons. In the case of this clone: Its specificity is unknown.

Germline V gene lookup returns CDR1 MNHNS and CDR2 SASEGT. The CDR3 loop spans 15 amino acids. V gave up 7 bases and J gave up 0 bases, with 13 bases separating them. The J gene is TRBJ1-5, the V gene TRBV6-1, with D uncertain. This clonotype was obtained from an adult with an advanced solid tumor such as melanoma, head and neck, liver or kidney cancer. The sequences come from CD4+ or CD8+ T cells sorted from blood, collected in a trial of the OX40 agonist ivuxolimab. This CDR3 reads CASTTLGISNQPQHF. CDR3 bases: TGTGCCAGCACCACGCTGGGGATTAGCAATCAGCCCCAGCATTTT.